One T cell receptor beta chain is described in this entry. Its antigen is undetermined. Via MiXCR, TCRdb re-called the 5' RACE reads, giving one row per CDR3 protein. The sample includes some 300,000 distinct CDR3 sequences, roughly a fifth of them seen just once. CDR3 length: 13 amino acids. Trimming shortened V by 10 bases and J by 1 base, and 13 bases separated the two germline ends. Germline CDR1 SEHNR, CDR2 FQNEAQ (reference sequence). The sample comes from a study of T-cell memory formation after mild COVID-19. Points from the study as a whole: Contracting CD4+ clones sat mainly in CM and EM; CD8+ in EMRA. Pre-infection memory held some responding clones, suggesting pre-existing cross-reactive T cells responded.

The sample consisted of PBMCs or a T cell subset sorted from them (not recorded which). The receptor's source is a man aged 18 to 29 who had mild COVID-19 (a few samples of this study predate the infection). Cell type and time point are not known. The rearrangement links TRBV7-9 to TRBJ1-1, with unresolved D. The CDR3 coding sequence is TGTGCCACCTCCACCCGCCAGAACACTGAAGCTTTCTTT. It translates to CATSTRQNTEAFF.